This is a list of T cell receptor beta chains from one sample in a study of CD8+CD57+ T cells in acquired aplastic anemia. MiXCR, applied by TCRdb to the reads, yields one record per CDR3 protein. The sample yields under 200,000 distinct CDR3 sequences, around half seen once. Sequences were obtained from sorted CD4+, CD8+, or CD8+CD57+ T cells (not recorded which) from PBMCs. These receptors all stem from a human donor with aplastic anemia. Each CDR3 is given with its conserved first and last residue. Fields, in order: CDR3 protein, D gene, J gene, V gene. D genes are given only for firm matches.

CAIRGGHEQFF | NA | TRBJ2-1 | TRBV7-9
CASSDQGCRMEQYF | NA | TRBJ2-7 | TRBV5-1
CASRGGFNEKLFF | NA | TRBJ1-4 | TRBV19
CASGALWDSGANVLTF | NA | TRBJ2-6 | TRBV6-1
CASSRGGGTYEQYF | NA | TRBJ2-7 | TRBV19
CASSQGGSGANVLTF | NA | TRBJ2-6 | TRBV4-2
CASSVSAGYEQYF | NA | TRBJ2-7 | TRBV9
CAISTGTLFEQYF | NA | TRBJ2-7 | TRBV10-3
CASSQQGAAYNEQFF | TRBD1 | TRBJ2-1 | TRBV10-3
CSFVAGRNNEQFF | TRBD2 | TRBJ2-1 | TRBV20-1
CSVEGRVNTEAFF | NA | TRBJ1-1 | TRBV29-1
CASSLGPVLYEQYF | NA | TRBJ2-7 | TRBV7-6
CSVTLRAMNTEAFF | NA | TRBJ1-1 | TRBV29-1
CASSPRQGAYEQYF | TRBD1 | TRBJ2-7 | TRBV7-9
CASSPKDRANNYGYTF | TRBD1 | TRBJ1-2 | TRBV11-2
CASSIDQGDEKLFF | TRBD1 | TRBJ1-4 | TRBV19
CAGRQLGTASPLHF | NA | TRBJ1-6 | TRBV10-3
CATSATGGSGELFF | TRBD1 | TRBJ2-2 | TRBV15